These T cell receptor beta chains were read from a single sample in a study of vaccination effects on CD4 cells after COVID-19. The antigens these receptors bind are not known. Data came from immunoSEQ multiplex PCR; TCRdb stores just in-frame clones and leaves some out. The sample comprises 42,000 or so clones, roughly 70% of which are singletons, and more than 30% rests with the top ten. Sequenced material: CD4+ T cells from PBMCs cultured with a peptide pool, taken before COVID-19 vaccination. The receptors stem from a human donor who had a prior SARS-CoV-2 infection. CDR3s include the opening cysteine and the closing phenylalanine or tryptophan. The order of the fields is CDR3 length, D gene, V gene, J gene, clone size, CDR3 DNA, CDR3 protein. A D gene is named only where the DNA matches it firmly. Clone size is shown for a subset of rows, as once, few, many or a class of expanded clone.

length: 17; D: -; V: TRBV5-4; J: TRBJ2-1; size: -; DNA: TGTGCCAGCAGCTTGTCTAAGGGGGCGGGGGGTTACAATGAGCAGTTCTTC; CDR3: CASSLSKGAGGYNEQFF
length: 16; D: TRBD2; V: TRBV5-1; J: TRBJ2-5; size: -; DNA: TGCGCCAGCAGCTCTGGGGCAGCGGGGGCCCAAGAGACCCAGTACTTC; CDR3: CASSSGAAGAQETQYF
length: 14; D: TRBD2; V: TRBV27; J: TRBJ2-7; size: -; DNA: TGTGCCAGCAGCCCACTAGCGGGATTCAACGAGCAGTACTTC; CDR3: CASSPLAGFNEQYF
length: 16; D: TRBD1; V: TRBV5-1; J: TRBJ1-1; size: once; DNA: TGCGCCAGCAGCTTGTCCCATACAGGGGATGGCACTGAAGCTTTCTTT; CDR3: CASSLSHTGDGTEAFF
length: 12; D: -; V: TRBV7-8; J: TRBJ2-2; size: -; DNA: TGTGCCAGCAGCACCCGGACCGGGGAGCTGTTTTTT; CDR3: CASSTRTGELFF
length: 14; D: -; V: TRBV10-2; J: TRBJ1-2; size: -; DNA: TGCGCCAGCAGTGAGTTTGGGGGGGTCTATGGCTACACCTTC; CDR3: CASSEFGGVYGYTF
length: 14; D: TRBD1; V: TRBV11-3; J: TRBJ2-3; size: -; DNA: TGTGCCAGCACCTCCGGGACAGACACAGATACGCAGTATTTT; CDR3: CASTSGTDTDTQYF
length: 14; D: -; V: TRBV5-1; J: TRBJ1-6; size: -; DNA: TGCGCCAGCAGCTTGGGCGGGGGTGGATCACCCCTCCACTTT; CDR3: CASSLGGGGSPLHF
length: 14; D: -; V: TRBV7-7; J: TRBJ2-3; size: few; DNA: TGTGCTAGCAGCGCCGGACCGTCTGCGGATACGCAGTATTTT; CDR3: CASSAGPSADTQYF
length: 15; D: -; V: TRBV28; J: TRBJ2-3; size: -; DNA: TGTGCCAGCAGCGCCGTTAGGGGCGGCACAGATACGCAGTATTTT; CDR3: CASSAVRGGTDTQYF
length: 13; D: -; V: TRBV5-4; J: TRBJ2-5; size: -; DNA: TGTGCCAGCAGCTTCCGTGGGGGAGAGACCCAGTACTTC; CDR3: CASSFRGGETQYF
length: 14; D: -; V: TRBV2; J: TRBJ1-5; size: -; DNA: TGTGCCAGCAGTCAAGAGAGGGGAAATCAGCCCCAGCATTTT; CDR3: CASSQERGNQPQHF
length: 13; D: TRBD1; V: TRBV5-1; J: TRBJ1-2; size: -; DNA: TGCGCCAGCAGCCGGGACAGGGTAGATGGCTACACCTTC; CDR3: CASSRDRVDGYTF
length: 18; D: TRBD1; V: TRBV4-2; J: TRBJ2-5; size: -; DNA: TGTGCCAGCAGCCCCGTTGGAACACAGGGGGCGCGGTCGGAGACCCAGTACTTC; CDR3: CASSPVGTQGARSETQYF
length: 15; D: TRBD1; V: TRBV2; J: TRBJ1-2; size: -; DNA: TGTGCCAGCAGCGCTGGGACAGGGGTGAGGTATGGCTACACCTTC; CDR3: CASSAGTGVRYGYTF
length: 14; D: TRBD2; V: TRBV10-3; J: TRBJ2-3; size: -; DNA: TGTGCCACCGAGACTAGCGGGGGGCCAGATACGCAGTATTTT; CDR3: CATETSGGPDTQYF